This TCR beta chain was captured by sequencing in a study of blood T cell repertoires in COVID-19. The V and J ends lost 3 bases and 1 base, in that order; junction bases with no gene match: 4. The germline gives CDR1 SGHRS, CDR2 YFSETQ. The CDR3 spans 15 residues. Repertoires were generated with immunoSEQ multiplex PCR, while TCRdb's copy carries only in-frame clones and drops some. The sample lists approximately 46,000 clones; around 89% were seen once. The chain uses TRBV5-1 and TRBJ2-3; 8 bases fit TRBD2. Sequenced material: peripheral blood. This clonotype was sampled from a man aged 50-59 years with active COVID-19. The chain's CDR3 is CASSSGGLGTDTQYF. The CDR3 nucleotides are TGCGCCAGCAGCTCGGGGGGGCTCGGCACAGATACGCAGTATTTT.